Shown below are 10 T cell receptor beta chains from a single sample sequenced in a study of blood T cell repertoires in COVID-19. Sequencing was performed with immunoSEQ multiplex PCR; in TCRdb, only in-frame clones are kept and a portion is missing. Here the sample spans tens of thousands of clones, about 83% being singletons. Sequenced: peripheral blood. The receptors shown here come from a human donor in a cohort sampled during active COVID-19.

V gene TRBV24-1 combines with J gene TRBJ2-2; weak D call: TRBD1 (7 bases). The germline V gene has CDR1 KGHDR and CDR2 SFDVKD. There are 14 residues in the CDR3. V was clipped by 8 bases and J by 4 bases, with 13 bases between them. The CDR3 DNA reads TGTGCCACCATTCCGGGGGACAGCACCGGGGAGCTGTTTTTT. This translates into CATIPGDSTGELFF.

The V and J genes are TRBV27 and TRBJ2-7, with D possibly TRBD1 on 5 matching bases. Per germline, CDR1 MNHEY and CDR2 SMNVEV (reference sequence). The CDR3 is 16 residues long. With 2 bases removed from V and 7 bases from J, the gap between germline ends came to 21 bases. CDR3 in DNA: TGTGCCAGCAGTTTACTCTCCTACGACAGACCTCGGGAGCAGTACTTC. Translation: CASSLLSYDRPREQYF.

The chain recombines TRBV10-3 with TRBJ1-1; 11 nucleotides align to TRBD1. CDR3 length: 14 amino acids. In germline, CDR1 is ENHRY, CDR2 SYGVKD. V lost 6 bases and J lost 4; bases outside the gene matches: 4. In DNA, the CDR3 is TGTGCCATCAGGACGGGACAGGGGGGCACTGAAGCTTTCTTT. Protein sequence: CAIRTGQGGTEAFF.

The chain joins TRBV28 to TRBJ1-5, with D perhaps matching TRBD1 (5 bases). V lost 7 bases to trimming and J lost 5 bases, with 18 bases between them. In germline, CDR1 is MDHEN, CDR2 SYDVKM. This CDR3 region has 15 residues. In DNA, the CDR3 is TGTGCCAGCACCCCTTCGGGGGGTAGGGATCAGCCCCAGCATTTT. As protein: CASTPSGGRDQPQHF.

This clone came up once. The rearrangement links TRBV29-1 to TRBJ2-1; D is possibly TRBD1 or TRBD2 (6 bases each). CDR3 length equals 14 residues. The germline gives CDR1 SQVTM, CDR2 ANQGSEA. Trimming pared 7 bases from V and 0 bases from J, leaving 13 bases between. This CDR3 reads CSAGDGSSYNEQFF. As DNA, the CDR3 is TGCAGCGCAGGGGACGGGAGCTCCTACAATGAGCAGTTCTTC.

The chain joins TRBV12-5 to TRBJ1-2; weak D call: TRBD1 (6 bases). CDR3 length equals 12 residues. Trimming left V 1 base short and J 10 bases short, with 10 bases between. The germline gives CDR1 LGHNT, CDR2 FRNRAP. The CDR3 coding sequence is TGTGCTAGTGGTTTGGATGACAGGACCTACACCTTC. This encodes CASGLDDRTYTF. Complete variable domain (other parts from reference TRBV12-5 and TRBJ1-2): DARVTQTPRHKVTEMGQEVTMRCQPILGHNTVFWYRQTMMQGLELLAYFRNRAPLDDSGMPKDRFSAEMPDATLATLKIQPSEPRDSAVYFCASGLDDRTYTFGSGTRLTVV.

This clone has just one count. The gene calls are TRBV27 and TRBJ2-5, with 10 nucleotides matching TRBD1. Germline CDR1 and CDR2: MNHEY and SMNVEV (reference sequence). The CDR3 length is 15 residues. V lost 4 bases and J lost 1; bases outside the gene matches: 3. The CDR3: CASSSRQGAQETQYF. The CDR3 DNA reads as TGTGCCAGCAGTTCCCGACAGGGGGCCCAAGAGACCCAGTACTTC.

The chain employs TRBV5-1 and TRBJ2-7; 11 bases fit TRBD1. Germline V CDR1 and CDR2: SGHRS, YFSETQ. The CDR3 runs to 16 residues. V trimming: 2 bases; J trimming: 6 bases; junction bases outside the gene matches: 10. The chain's CDR3 is CASSFGAGQGATEQYF. The CDR3 DNA reads as TGCGCCAGCAGCTTTGGGGCTGGACAGGGGGCCACCGAGCAGTACTTC.

This clone was seen a few times. The chain has TRBV2 and TRBJ1-1; no firm D call. Germline V gene lookup returns CDR1 SNHLY and CDR2 FYNNEI. CDR3 length: 13 residues. Trimming shortened V by 6 bases and J by 3 bases, and 11 bases separated the two germline ends. As DNA, the CDR3 is TGTGCCAGCAGCTTAGAGAAATACACTGAAGCTTTCTTT. This sequence encodes CASSLEKYTEAFF.

The chain combines TRBV6-5 with TRBJ1-4; 12 bases line up with TRBD1. V shed 8 bases, J shed 8 bases, and the junction held 6 bases outside the gene matches. This CDR3 contains 14 residues. Germline CDR1 and CDR2: MNHEY and SVGAGI. The CDR3 coding sequence is TGTGCCAGCCGGGACAGGGGGCGCGACGAAAAACTGTTTTTT. Amino acid sequence: CASRDRGRDEKLFF.